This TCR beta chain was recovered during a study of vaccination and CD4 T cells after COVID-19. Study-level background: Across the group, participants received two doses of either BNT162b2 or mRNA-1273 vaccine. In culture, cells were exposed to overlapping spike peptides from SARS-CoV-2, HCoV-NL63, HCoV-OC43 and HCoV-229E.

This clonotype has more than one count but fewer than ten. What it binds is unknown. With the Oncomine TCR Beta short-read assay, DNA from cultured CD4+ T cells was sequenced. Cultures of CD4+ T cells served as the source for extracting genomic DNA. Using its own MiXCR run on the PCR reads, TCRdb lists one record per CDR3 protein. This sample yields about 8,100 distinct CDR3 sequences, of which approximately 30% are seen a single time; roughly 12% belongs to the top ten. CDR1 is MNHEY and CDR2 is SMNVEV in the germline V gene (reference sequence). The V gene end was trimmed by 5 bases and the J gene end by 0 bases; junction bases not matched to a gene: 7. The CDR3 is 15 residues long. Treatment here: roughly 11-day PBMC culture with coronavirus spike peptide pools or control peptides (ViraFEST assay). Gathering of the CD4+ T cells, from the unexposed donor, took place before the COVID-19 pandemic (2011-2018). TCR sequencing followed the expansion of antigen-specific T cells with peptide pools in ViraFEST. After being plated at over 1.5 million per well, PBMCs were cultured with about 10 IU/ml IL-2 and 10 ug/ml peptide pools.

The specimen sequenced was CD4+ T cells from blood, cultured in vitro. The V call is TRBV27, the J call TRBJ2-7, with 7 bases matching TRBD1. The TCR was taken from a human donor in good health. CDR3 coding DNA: TGTGCCAGCAGTCCAATGGGACAGACCTCCTACGAGCAGTACTTC. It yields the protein CASSPMGQTSYEQYF.